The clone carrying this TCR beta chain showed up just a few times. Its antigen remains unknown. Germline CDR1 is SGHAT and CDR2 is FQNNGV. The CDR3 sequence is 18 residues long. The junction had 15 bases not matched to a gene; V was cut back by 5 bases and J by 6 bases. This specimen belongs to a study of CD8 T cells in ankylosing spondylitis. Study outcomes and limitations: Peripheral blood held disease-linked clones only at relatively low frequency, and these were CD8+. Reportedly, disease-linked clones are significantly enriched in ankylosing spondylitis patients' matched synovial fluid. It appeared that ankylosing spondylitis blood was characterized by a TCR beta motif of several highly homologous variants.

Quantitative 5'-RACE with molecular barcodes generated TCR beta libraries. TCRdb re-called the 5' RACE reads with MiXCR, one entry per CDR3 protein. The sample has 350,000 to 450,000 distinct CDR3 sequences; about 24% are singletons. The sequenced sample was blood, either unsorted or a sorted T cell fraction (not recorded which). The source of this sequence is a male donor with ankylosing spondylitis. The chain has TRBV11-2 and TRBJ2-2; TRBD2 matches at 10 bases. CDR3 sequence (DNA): TGTGCCAGCAGCAAAACTAGCGGGGACGTCATGTTTCCCGGGGAGCTGTTTTTT. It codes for CASSKTSGDVMFPGELFF.